This TCR beta chain was identified in a study of T cells in tuberculosis. About the study: The T cells targeted glucose monomycolate, a mycobacterial lipid, via CD1B.

Using immunoSEQ multiplex PCR, the repertoire was profiled, and TCRdb retains in-frame clones only, with some absent. The top ten clones hold 4% to 6.5% of a sample with fewer than 35,000 clones, about 83% of them seen once. Time point meaning: new active TB diagnosis, blood taken before or within 7 days of starting treatment. Confirmation came from sputum smear and/or culture positivity for M. tuberculosis. The V gene's germline CDR1 is SGHTA and CDR2 FQGNSA. V was shortened by 3 bases and J by 4 bases, with 8 bases between the two germline ends. The CDR3 contains 13 residues. The V and J genes are TRBV7-2 and TRBJ2-3; maybe TRBD1 (7 bases). The origin of this receptor is an adult with tuberculosis. This specimen was PBMCs, taken at tuberculosis diagnosis. In nucleotides, the CDR3 is TGTGCCAGCAGCTTCAGGGGGGCAGATACGCAGTATTTT. Translating gives CASSFRGADTQYF. Using reference TRBV7-2 and TRBJ2-3 for the parts outside the CDR3, the full variable domain is GAGVSQSPSNKVTEKGKDVELRCDPISGHTALYWYRQSLGQGLEFLIYFQGNSAPDKSGLPSDRFSAERTGGSVSTLTIQRTQQEDSAVYLCASSFRGADTQYFGPGTRLTVL.